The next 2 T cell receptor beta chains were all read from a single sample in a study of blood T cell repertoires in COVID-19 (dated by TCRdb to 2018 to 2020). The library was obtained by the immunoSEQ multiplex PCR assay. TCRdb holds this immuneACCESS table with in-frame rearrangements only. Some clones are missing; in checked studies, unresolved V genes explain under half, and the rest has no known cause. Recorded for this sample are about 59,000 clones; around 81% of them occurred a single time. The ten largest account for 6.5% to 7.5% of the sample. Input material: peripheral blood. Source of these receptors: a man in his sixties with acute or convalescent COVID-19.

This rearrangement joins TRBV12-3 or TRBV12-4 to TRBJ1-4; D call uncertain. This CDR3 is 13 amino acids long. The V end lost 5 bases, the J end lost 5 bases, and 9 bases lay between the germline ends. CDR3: CASSTTGNEKLFF. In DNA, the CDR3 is TGTGCCAGCAGTACGACGGGAAATGAAAAACTGTTTTTT.

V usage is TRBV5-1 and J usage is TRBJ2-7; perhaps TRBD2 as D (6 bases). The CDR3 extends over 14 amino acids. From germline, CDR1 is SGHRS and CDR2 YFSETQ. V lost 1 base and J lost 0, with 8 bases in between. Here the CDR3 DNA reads TGCGCCAGCAGCTTGTACGGGGGCTCCTACGAGCAGTACTTC. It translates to CASSLYGGSYEQYF.